The 21 T cell receptor beta chains presented below share a single source sample, sequenced in a study of blood T cell repertoires in COVID-19. Data came from immunoSEQ multiplex PCR; TCRdb stores just in-frame clones and leaves some out. Among about 130,000 clones, about 80% were seen once, and the ten largest hold roughly 15%. The material sequenced was peripheral blood. These receptors were collected from a woman aged 45 to 65 with acute or convalescent COVID-19.

The chain has TRBV24-1 and TRBJ1-4, with 8 bases aligning to TRBD1. The V gene end was trimmed by 8 bases and the J gene end by 3 bases; junction bases not matched to a gene: 10. Germline V gene lookup returns CDR1 KGHDR and CDR2 SFDVKD. This CDR3 has 16 amino acids. The CDR3 nucleotides read TGTGCCACCACGGGACAGGCCTTGAGGTCTAATGAAAAACTGTTTTTT. This gives the protein CATTGQALRSNEKLFF.

V usage is TRBV24-1 and J usage is TRBJ1-1; D is possibly TRBD1 (5 bases). The CDR3 runs 9 residues. In germline, CDR1 is KGHDR, CDR2 SFDVKD. Here the CDR3 reads CGSGGEAFF. The CDR3 bases are TGTGGGTCCGGGGGTGAAGCTTTCTTT.

This clone was observed a single time. The chain employs TRBV15 and TRBJ1-1; TRBD1 matches 7 bases. Trimming removed 7 bases from V and 2 bases from J; junction bases left unmatched: 7. Germline values: CDR1 LNHNV, CDR2 YYDKDF (reference sequence). This CDR3 comprises 14 residues. This CDR3 is CATKEDRINTEAFF. In DNA, the CDR3 is TGTGCCACCAAGGAGGACAGGATAAACACTGAAGCTTTCTTT.

CDR3 nucleotide sequence: TGTGCCAGCCGGTATAACGGACAGGACAACTACGAGCAGTACTTC. Amino acids: CASRYNGQDNYEQYF. J is TRBJ2-7 and V is TRBV6-5, with 7 nucleotides matching TRBD1. Germline lookup yields CDR1 MNHEY and CDR2 SVGAGI. The CDR3 runs 15 residues. Germline trimming cut 8 bases from V and 3 bases from J; bases unmatched to any gene: 13.

This clone has just a few counts. J is TRBJ2-2 and V is TRBV6-6; TRBD1 might be the D (6 bases). The CDR3 sequence is 13 residues long. Looked up from germline, CDR1 is MNHNY and CDR2 is SVGAGI (reference sequence). Trimming took off 5 bases at V and 6 bases at J, with 10 bases between the two ends. CDR3 sequence: CASSIQGSGELFF. CDR3 nucleotide sequence: TGTGCCAGCAGTATACAGGGATCCGGGGAGCTGTTTTTT.

The chain uses TRBV2 and TRBJ1-1, with D tentatively TRBD1 (6 bases). Germline CDR1 is SNHLY and CDR2 is FYNNEI. CDR3 size: 11 residues. Trimming removed 6 bases at V and 8 bases at J, with 10 bases between. The CDR3 region has the DNA TGTGCCAGCAGACAGGGCCCGGAAGCTTTCTTT. It is translated as CASRQGPEAFF.

This chain connects TRBV9 to TRBJ1-6; unclear D gene. Per the germline V gene, CDR1 is SGDLS and CDR2 is YYNGEE. The CDR3 runs 13 residues. With 0 bases removed from V and 9 bases from J, the gap between germline ends came to 7 bases. For the CDR3, the DNA is TGTGCCAGCAGCGTAGGCGTCGGTTCACCCCTCCACTTT. Amino acids: CASSVGVGSPLHF.

The rearrangement uses TRBV5-1 and TRBJ1-1, with no clear D. The CDR3 runs 16 residues. CDR1 is SGHRS, CDR2 YFSETQ, per germline. Between the trimmed V and J ends, which lost 1 base and 1 base, there was a span of 14 bases. The chain's CDR3 is CASSLLGSGRNTEAFF. The CDR3 nucleotides are TGCGCCAGCAGCTTGTTGGGATCGGGGAGGAACACTGAAGCTTTCTTT.

The J gene is TRBJ1-1, the V gene TRBV6-5, with no clear D. Germline CDR1 MNHEY, CDR2 SVGAGI. The CDR3 is made up of 14 amino acids. Between the trimmed V and J ends, which lost 3 bases and 1 base, there was a span of 9 bases. CDR3 in amino acids: CASSYLIGNTEAFF. The CDR3 region has the DNA TGTGCCAGCAGTTATCTTATCGGGAACACTGAAGCTTTCTTT.

CDR3 in amino acids: CATSTTLEQNSPLHF. CDR3 nucleotides: TGTGCCACCAGTACCACCTTGGAACAGAATTCACCCCTCCACTTT. The V call is TRBV15, the J call TRBJ1-6; D call uncertain. The CDR3 runs to 15 residues. Germline V gene lookup returns CDR1 LNHNV and CDR2 YYDKDF (reference sequence). V was clipped by 6 bases and J by 7 bases, with 16 bases between them.

In this sample, this clone turned up a few times. The chain is built from TRBV28 and TRBJ2-5, with a tentative D call TRBD1 (6 bases). From germline, CDR1 is MDHEN and CDR2 SYDVKM. V shed 4 bases and J shed 4 bases, with 10 bases lying between them. The CDR3 consists of 13 residues. CDR3 bases: TGTGCCAGCAGTTCAGGGGTGGTAGAGACCCAGTACTTC. Translating gives CASSSGVVETQYF.

The CDR3 DNA is TGTGCCAGCAGAGTAGGGGGCTTGAGCTCCTACGAGCAGTACTTC. It specifies CASRVGGLSSYEQYF. This rearrangement joins TRBV6-5 to TRBJ2-7; the match to TRBD1 covers 7 bases. This CDR3 has 15 amino acids. Germline CDR1 MNHEY, CDR2 SVGAGI. V trimming: 6 bases; J trimming: 0 bases; junction bases outside the gene matches: 8.

The V and J genes are TRBV2 and TRBJ1-3; 8 nucleotides match TRBD1. CDR3 length: 14 residues. After removal of 4 bases from V and 3 bases from J, the junction contained 2 bases not matched to a gene. Germline V CDR1 and CDR2: SNHLY, FYNNEI. Here the CDR3 reads CASSAQGDGNTIYF. For the CDR3, the DNA is TGTGCCAGCAGTGCACAGGGGGATGGAAACACCATATATTTT.

This clone showed up just once. The CDR3 coding sequence is TGTGCCAGCAGTTATTTTCAGGGATTCACTGAAGCTTTCTTT. Its protein is CASSYFQGFTEAFF. The V and J genes are TRBV6-6 and TRBJ1-1, with D possibly TRBD1 on 5 matching bases. The germline gives CDR1 MNHNY, CDR2 SVGAGI (reference sequence). This CDR3 is 14 amino acids long. V was shortened by 3 bases and J by 4 bases, with 12 bases between the two germline ends.

The chain couples TRBV3-1 (or the pseudogene TRBV3-2) to TRBJ2-5; D possibly corresponds to TRBD1 (6 bases). Germline assignment: CDR1 LGHDT and CDR2 YNNKEL (reference sequence). The CDR3 has 16 residues. V was shortened by 3 bases and J by 3 bases, with 17 bases between the two germline ends. The CDR3 DNA sequence: TGTGCCAGCAGCCAGACACTAAACTCAGGGGAAGAGACCCAGTACTTC. Its protein is CASSQTLNSGEETQYF.

The chain is built from TRBV5-1 and TRBJ1-6; 9 nucleotides agree with TRBD1. Germline lookup yields CDR1 SGHRS and CDR2 YFSETQ. The CDR3 runs 15 residues. J gave up 7 bases and V 0 bases, and 2 bases lay outside the gene matches. CDR3 region: CASSLAGTGNSPLHF. In nucleotides, the CDR3 is TGCGCCAGCAGCTTGGCCGGGACAGGGAATTCACCCCTCCACTTT.

The chain has TRBV10-3 and TRBJ1-1; TRBD1 might be the D (6 bases). V lost 4 bases and J lost 2, with 17 bases in between. The CDR3 consists of 16 residues. The V gene's germline CDR1 is ENHRY and CDR2 SYGVKD. This CDR3 reads CAISGATGTTNTEAFF. The CDR3 nucleotides read TGTGCCATCAGTGGGGCAACCGGGACAACTAACACTGAAGCTTTCTTT.

The chain links TRBV30 to TRBJ1-1; TRBD1 agrees at 10 bases. CDR1 is GTSNPN and CDR2 is SVGIG in the germline V gene (reference sequence). J lost 3 bases, V lost 5 bases, and 3 bases had no gene match. The CDR3 is 13 amino acids. In DNA form, the CDR3 reads TGTGCCTGGGAGGGACAGGGGTACACTGAAGCTTTCTTT. Translating it yields CAWEGQGYTEAFF.

The V call is TRBV25-1, the J call TRBJ1-3; D remains ambiguous. CDR3 size: 12 residues. The V gene's germline CDR1 is MGHDK and CDR2 SYGVNS. Trimming removed 10 bases from V and 6 bases from J, with 13 bases in between. CDR3 region: CATADSVNTIYF. CDR3 nucleotides: TGTGCCACCGCCGATTCGGTAAACACCATATATTTT.

This clone was detected a few times. The CDR3 nucleotides are TGTGCCAGCAGCCTTTTACGGGGAGGTTCACCCCTCCACTTT. Its protein product is CASSLLRGGSPLHF. The chain combines TRBV3-1 (or the pseudogene TRBV3-2) with TRBJ1-6, with D uncertain. CDR1 LGHDT and CDR2 YNNKEL come from the germline V gene (reference sequence). V lost 4 bases and J lost 9, with 13 bases in between. The CDR3 is made up of 14 amino acids.

The chain employs TRBV3-1 (or the pseudogene TRBV3-2) and TRBJ1-1; no definite D call. The CDR3 extends over 14 amino acids. Germline CDR1 reads LGHDT; CDR2 reads YNNKEL (reference sequence). V gave up 0 bases and J gave up 1 base, with 6 bases separating them. The CDR3 spells CASSQERGNTEAFF. The CDR3 nucleotides read TGTGCCAGCAGCCAAGAACGAGGGAACACTGAAGCTTTCTTT.